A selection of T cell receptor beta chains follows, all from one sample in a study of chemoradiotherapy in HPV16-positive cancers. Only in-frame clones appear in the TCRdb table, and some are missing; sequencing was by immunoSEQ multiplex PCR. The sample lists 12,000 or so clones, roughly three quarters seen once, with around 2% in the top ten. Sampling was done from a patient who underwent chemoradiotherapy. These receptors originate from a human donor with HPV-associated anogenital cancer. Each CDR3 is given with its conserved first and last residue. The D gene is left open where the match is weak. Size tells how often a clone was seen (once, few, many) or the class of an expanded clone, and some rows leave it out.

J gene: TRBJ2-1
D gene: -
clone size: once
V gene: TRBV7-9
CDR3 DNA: TGTGCCAGCAGCGCCTTGGGCAGCTCCTACAATGAGCAGTTCTTC
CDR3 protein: CASSALGSSYNEQFF

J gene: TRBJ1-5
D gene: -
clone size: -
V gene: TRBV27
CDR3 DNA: TGTGCCTCGGGGGGCAATCAGCCCCAGCATTTT
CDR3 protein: CASGGNQPQHF

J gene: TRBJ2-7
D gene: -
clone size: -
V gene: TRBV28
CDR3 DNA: TGTGCCAGCAGTTTCGGGGGCCCCGTCTCCTACGAGCAGTACTTC
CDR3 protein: CASSFGGPVSYEQYF

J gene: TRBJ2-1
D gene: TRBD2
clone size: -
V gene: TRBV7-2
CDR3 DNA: TGTGCCAGCAGCTTAGCTAGCGGGGAATACAATGAGCAGTTCTTC
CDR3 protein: CASSLASGEYNEQFF

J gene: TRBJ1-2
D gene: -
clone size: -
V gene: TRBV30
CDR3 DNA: TGTGCCTGGAGTTGGGGTTCCCGCCTCTGGGGCTACACCTTC
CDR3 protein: CAWSWGSRLWGYTF

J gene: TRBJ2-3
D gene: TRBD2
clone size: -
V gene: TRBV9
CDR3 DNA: TGTGCCAGCAGCGTAGACCCGGGACTAAACACAGATACGCAGTATTTT
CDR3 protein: CASSVDPGLNTDTQYF

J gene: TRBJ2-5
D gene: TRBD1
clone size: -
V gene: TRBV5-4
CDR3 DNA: TGTGCCAGCAGTCACGACAGGGGGCAAGAGACCCAGTACTTC
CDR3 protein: CASSHDRGQETQYF

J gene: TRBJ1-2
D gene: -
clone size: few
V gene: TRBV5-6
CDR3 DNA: TGTGCCAGCAGCTTGGTGAAGGGTCTGCGGGGCTACACCTTC
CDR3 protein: CASSLVKGLRGYTF

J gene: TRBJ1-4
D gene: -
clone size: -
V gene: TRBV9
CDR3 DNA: TGTGCCAGCAGCCCGGACAGTTCAACTAATGAAAAACTGTTTTTT
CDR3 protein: CASSPDSSTNEKLFF

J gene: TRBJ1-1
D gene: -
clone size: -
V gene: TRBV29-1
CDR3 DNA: TGCAGCGTCCTTCCGGGGTATGGCCCGAACACTGAAGCTTTCTTT
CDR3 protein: CSVLPGYGPNTEAFF

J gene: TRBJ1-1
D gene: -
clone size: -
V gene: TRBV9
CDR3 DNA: TGTGCCAGCAGCCCGAGCGCCGGACAGAAAGCTTTCTTT
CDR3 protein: CASSPSAGQKAFF

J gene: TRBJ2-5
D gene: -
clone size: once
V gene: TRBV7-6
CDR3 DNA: TGTGCCAGCAGCTCCGCTCCGGGGGAGACCCAGTACTTC
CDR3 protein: CASSSAPGETQYF

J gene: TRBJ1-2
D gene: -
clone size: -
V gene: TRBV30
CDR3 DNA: TGTGCCTGGGGGGACTATGGCTACACCTTC
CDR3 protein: CAWGDYGYTF

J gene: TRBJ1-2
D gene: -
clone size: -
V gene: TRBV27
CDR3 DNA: TGTGCCAGCAGTCGGTCAGGGGATGGCTACACCTTC
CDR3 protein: CASSRSGDGYTF

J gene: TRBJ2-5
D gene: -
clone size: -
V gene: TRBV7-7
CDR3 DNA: TGTGCTAGCGGTACCGGGTCCCAAGAGACCCAGTACTTC
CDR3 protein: CASGTGSQETQYF

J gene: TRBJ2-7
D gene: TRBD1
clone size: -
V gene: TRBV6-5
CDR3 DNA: TGTGCCAGCAGTTCAACGACAGGGGGCCACGAGCAGTACTTC
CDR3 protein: CASSSTTGGHEQYF

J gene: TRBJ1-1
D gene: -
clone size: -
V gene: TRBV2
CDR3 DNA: TGTGCCAGCAGCTACAGACCCAACACTGAAGCTTTCTTT
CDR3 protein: CASSYRPNTEAFF

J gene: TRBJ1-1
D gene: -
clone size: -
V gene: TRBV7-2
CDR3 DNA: TGTGCCAGCAGCTTTTACACTGAAGCTTTCTTT
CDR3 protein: CASSFYTEAFF

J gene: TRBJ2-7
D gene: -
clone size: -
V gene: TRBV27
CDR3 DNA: TGTGCCAGCTCCACCGGCGGACAGCTCTACGAGCAGTACTTC
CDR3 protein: CASSTGGQLYEQYF

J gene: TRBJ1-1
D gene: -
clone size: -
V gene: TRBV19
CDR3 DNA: TGTGCCGCGCAATGGAACACTGAAGCTTTCTTT
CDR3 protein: CAAQWNTEAFF

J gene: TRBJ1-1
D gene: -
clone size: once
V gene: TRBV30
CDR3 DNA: TGTGCCTGGAGTGTATCCGCCTCCGGGACCAAGGTCATGAACACTGAAGCTTTCTTT
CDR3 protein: CAWSVSASGTKVMNTEAFF

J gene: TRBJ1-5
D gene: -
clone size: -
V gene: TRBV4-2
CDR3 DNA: TGTGCCAGCAGCCAAGCTGGCGGGCCGGGGCAGCCCCAGCATTTT
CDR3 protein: CASSQAGGPGQPQHF

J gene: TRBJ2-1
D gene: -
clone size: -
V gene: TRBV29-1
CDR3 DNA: TGCAGCGTGGATCCACATGCTCGCCCCTACAATGAGCAGTTCTTC
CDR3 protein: CSVDPHARPYNEQFF

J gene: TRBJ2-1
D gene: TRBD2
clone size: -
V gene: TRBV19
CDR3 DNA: TGTGCCAGTAGTCGCGGGGGGTCGTCCTACAATGAGCAGTTCTTC
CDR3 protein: CASSRGGSSYNEQFF

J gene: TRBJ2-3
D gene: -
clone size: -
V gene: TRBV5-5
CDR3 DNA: TGTGCCAGCAGCTTGGGTGTCGGAGGGGGCACAGATACGCAGTATTTT
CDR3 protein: CASSLGVGGGTDTQYF

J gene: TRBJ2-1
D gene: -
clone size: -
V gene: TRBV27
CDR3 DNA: TGTGCCAGCAAGGTCGGGGGCAATGAGCAGTTCTTC
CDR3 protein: CASKVGGNEQFF

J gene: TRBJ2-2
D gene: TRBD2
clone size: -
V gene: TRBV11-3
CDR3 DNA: TGTGCCAGCAGCTTAGGTCAAACTAGCGGGGAGCCCGGGGAGCTGTTTTTT
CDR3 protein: CASSLGQTSGEPGELFF

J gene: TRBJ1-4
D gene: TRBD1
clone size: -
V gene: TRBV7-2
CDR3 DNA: TGTGCCAGCAGCTTGGACACAGGGGGAGGGGGGGAAAAACTGTTTTTT
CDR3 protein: CASSLDTGGGGEKLFF

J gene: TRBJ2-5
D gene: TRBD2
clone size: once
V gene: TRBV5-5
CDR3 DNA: TGTGCCAGCAGGCCACGGGGGGGGGAGACCCAGTACTTC
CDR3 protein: CASRPRGGETQYF

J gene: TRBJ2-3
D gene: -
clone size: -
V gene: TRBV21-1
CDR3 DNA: TGTGCCAGCAGCAAAGTTCAGGGTTACACAGATACGCAGTATTTT
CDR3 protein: CASSKVQGYTDTQYF

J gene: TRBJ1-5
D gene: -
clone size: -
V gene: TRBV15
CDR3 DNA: TGTGCCACCAGCGGCGCGGGCAATCAGCCCCAGCATTTT
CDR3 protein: CATSGAGNQPQHF

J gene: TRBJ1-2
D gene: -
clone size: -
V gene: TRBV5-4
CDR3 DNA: TGTGCCAGCAGTCCCACCGGGACCGTAAACTATGGCTACACCTTC
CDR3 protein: CASSPTGTVNYGYTF

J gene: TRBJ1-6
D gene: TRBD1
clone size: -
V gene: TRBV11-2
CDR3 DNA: TGTGCCAGCAGCTTGGGGGACAGGAACCCCTATAATTCACCCCTCCACTTT
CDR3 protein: CASSLGDRNPYNSPLHF

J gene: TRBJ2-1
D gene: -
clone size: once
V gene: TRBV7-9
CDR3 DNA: TGTGCCAGCAGCCCCCGGGGAAGGGAAAGTAACAATGAGCAGTTCTTC
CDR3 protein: CASSPRGRESNNEQFF

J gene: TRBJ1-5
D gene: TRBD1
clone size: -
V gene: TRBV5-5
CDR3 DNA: TGTGCCAGCAGCTTGGGGCCACAGGGGATCAATCAGCCCCAGCATTTT
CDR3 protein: CASSLGPQGINQPQHF

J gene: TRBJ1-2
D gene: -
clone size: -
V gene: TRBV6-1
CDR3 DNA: TGTGCCAGCAGTCTCGGACAGTCCTATGGCTACACCTTC
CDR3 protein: CASSLGQSYGYTF

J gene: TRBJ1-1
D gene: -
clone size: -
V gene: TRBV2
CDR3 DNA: TGTGCCAGCAGAGTTTCGGACACAAATTTTGAAGCTTTCTTT
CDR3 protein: CASRVSDTNFEAFF

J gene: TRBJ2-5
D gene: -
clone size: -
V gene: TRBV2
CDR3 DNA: TGTGCCAGCAGCCCGAGGTGGGGCAGTCAGACCCAGTACTTC
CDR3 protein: CASSPRWGSQTQYF

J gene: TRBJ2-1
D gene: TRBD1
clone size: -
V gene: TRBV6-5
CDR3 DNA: TGTGCCAGCACCGGGACAGGCCCCAATGAGCAGTTCTTC
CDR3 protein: CASTGTGPNEQFF

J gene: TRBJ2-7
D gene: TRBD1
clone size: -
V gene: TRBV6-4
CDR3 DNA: TGTGCCAGCAGTGACTCGATCCGGGACAGGGGGGCGAGGGAGCTTCCCCCTTCCTCCTACGAGCAGTACTTC
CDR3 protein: CASSDSIRDRGARELPPSSYEQYF

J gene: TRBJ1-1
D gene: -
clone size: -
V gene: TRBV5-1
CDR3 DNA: TGCGCCAGCAGATCTGCTACGGGCCCTGAAGCTTTCTTT
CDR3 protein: CASRSATGPEAFF

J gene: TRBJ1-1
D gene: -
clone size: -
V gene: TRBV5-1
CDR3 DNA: TGCGCCAGCAGCCGGGCCCTGGGGGACACTGAAGCTTTCTTT
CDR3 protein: CASSRALGDTEAFF

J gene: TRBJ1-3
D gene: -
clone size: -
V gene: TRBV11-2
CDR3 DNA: TGTGCCAGCAGCCCCCCGTCTGGAAACACCATATATTTT
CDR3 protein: CASSPPSGNTIYF

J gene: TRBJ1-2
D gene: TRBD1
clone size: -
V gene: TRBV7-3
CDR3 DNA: TGTGCCAGCAGCGACCAGGGGGCTCGCTATGGCTACACCTTC
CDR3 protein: CASSDQGARYGYTF

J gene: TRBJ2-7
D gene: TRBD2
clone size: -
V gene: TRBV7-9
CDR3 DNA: TGTGCCAGCAGCTTTAGCGGGGACGAGCAGTACTTC
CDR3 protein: CASSFSGDEQYF

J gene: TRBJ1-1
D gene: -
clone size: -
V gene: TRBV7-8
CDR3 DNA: TGTGCCAGCAGCCTGGGCAGGGTTCTTCTGAACACTGAAGCTTTCTTT
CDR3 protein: CASSLGRVLLNTEAFF

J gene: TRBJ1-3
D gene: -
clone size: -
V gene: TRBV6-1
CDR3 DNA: TGTGCCAGCAGTGCGGGCCACTCTGGAAACACCATATATTTT
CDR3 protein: CASSAGHSGNTIYF

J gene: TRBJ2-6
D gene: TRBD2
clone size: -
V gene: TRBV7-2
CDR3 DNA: TGTGCCAGCAGCCCACGTAGCGGGAGCAGCGGGGCCAACGTCCTGACTTTC
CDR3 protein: CASSPRSGSSGANVLTF

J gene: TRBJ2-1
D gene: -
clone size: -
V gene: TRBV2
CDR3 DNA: TGTGCCAGCAAGTTCTCCAATGAGCAGTTCTTC
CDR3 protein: CASKFSNEQFF